This paragraph reports one T cell receptor beta chain. Its cognate antigen is unknown. For TCR beta libraries, roughly 2 micrograms of genomic DNA were obtained from cryopreserved PBMCs. CDR1 is SEHNR, CDR2 FQNEAQ, per germline (reference sequence). V gave up 2 bases and J gave up 3 bases, with 10 bases separating them. The CDR3 contains 14 residues. This sample is drawn from a study of cytotoxic CD8 clonotypes in ibrutinib-treated CLL. On the study more broadly: Among patients, approximately 24 responded partially and 2 completely; around 15 then stayed remitted and some twelve progressed after median approximately 68 months. On average, each sample had about 250,000 productive templates and around 100,000 productive rearrangements.

Study-wide results and caveats: Public clonotypes occurred uncommonly; on treatment, they contracted or remained stable.

The repertoire was sequenced with immunoSEQ multiplex PCR; TCRdb's copy has only in-frame clones and lacks some. Found here are tens of thousands of clones, 60% to 75% of them singletons; the top ten hold 10%. V is TRBV7-9 and J is TRBJ1-1, with D unclear. The sequence was collected from a human donor with chronic lymphocytic leukemia. The sample in question was PBMCs, obtained at disease progression, from a patient treated with ibrutinib. DNA of the CDR3: TGTGCCAGCAGCTTATCGGGAGTGGACACTGAAGCTTTCTTT. Its translation is CASSLSGVDTEAFF.